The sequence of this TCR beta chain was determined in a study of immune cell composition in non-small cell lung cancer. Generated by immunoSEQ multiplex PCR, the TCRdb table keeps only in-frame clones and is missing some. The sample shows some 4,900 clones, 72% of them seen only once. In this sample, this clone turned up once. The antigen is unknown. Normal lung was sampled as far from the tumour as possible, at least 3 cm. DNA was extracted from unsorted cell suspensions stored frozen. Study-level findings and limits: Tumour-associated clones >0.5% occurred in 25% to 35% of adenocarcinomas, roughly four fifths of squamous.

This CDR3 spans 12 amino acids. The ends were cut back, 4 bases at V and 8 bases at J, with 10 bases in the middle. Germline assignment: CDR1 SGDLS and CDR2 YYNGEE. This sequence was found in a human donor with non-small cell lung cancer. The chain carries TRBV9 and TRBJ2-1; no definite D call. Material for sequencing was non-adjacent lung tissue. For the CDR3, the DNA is TGTGCCAGCAGCCCCACTCACGATGAGCAGTTCTTC. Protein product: CASSPTHDEQFF.